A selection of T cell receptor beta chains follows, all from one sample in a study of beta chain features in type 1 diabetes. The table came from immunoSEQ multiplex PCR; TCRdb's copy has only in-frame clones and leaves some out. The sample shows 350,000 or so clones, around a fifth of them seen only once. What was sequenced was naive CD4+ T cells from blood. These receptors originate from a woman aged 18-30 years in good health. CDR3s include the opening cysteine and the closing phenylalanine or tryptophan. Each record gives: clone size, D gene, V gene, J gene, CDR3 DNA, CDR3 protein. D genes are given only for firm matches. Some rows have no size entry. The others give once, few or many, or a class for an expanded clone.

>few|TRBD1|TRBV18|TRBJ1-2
TGTGCCAGCTCACCACCGGGACAGGGGTTACTTGGCTACACCTTC
CASSPPGQGLLGYTF
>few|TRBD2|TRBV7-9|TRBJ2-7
TGTGCCAGCAGCAAGTGGCGCGGGAGAGCCTCCTACGAGCAGTACTTC
CASSKWRGRASYEQYF
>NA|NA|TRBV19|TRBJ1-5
TGTGCCAGTAGTAGGGCAAGATCTTATAGCAATCAGCCCCAGCATTTT
CASSRARSYSNQPQHF
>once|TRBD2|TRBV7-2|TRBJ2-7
TGTGCCAGCAGCGGAAGAAGCGGGGGGGCCGAGCAGTACTTC
CASSGRSGGAEQYF
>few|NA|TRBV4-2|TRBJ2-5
TGTGCCAGCAGCCAAGGGGCAGGGGTGGAGACCCAGTACTTC
CASSQGAGVETQYF
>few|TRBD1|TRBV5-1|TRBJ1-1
TGCGCCAGCAGCTTAACCGGGACAGGGACGAACACTGAAGCTTTCTTT
CASSLTGTGTNTEAFF
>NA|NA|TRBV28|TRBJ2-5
TGTGCCAGCAGTAGTCAGGGGGAGACCCAGTACTTC
CASSSQGETQYF
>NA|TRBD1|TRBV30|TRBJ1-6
TGTGCCTGGAGTGTACAGGGACAGGGCGATTCACCCCTCCACTTT
CAWSVQGQGDSPLHF
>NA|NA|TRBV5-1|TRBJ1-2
TGCGCCAGCAGCTTAACAGTGACTAACTATGGCTACACCTTC
CASSLTVTNYGYTF
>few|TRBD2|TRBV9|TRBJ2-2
TGTGCCAGCAGCGTCCGGGGGGGGGACGCCGGGGAGCTGTTTTTT
CASSVRGGDAGELFF
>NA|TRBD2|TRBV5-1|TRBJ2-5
TGCGCCAGCAGCCTAGGGCCAGCGGGAGGGGAAGAGACCCAGTACTTC
CASSLGPAGGEETQYF
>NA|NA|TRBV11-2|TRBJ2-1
TGTGCCAGCAGCTTAGCACTAGCAAGGTCCTACAATGAGCAGTTCTTC
CASSLALARSYNEQFF
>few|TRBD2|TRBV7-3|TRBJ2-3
TGTGCCAGCAGCCGACTAGGGACGGGGGGGAGCACAGATACGCAGTATTTT
CASSRLGTGGSTDTQYF
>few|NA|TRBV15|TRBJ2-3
TGTGCCACCAGCAGATCACAGGAAGATACGCAGTATTTT
CATSRSQEDTQYF
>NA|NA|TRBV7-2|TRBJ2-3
TGTGCCAGCAGTCCGGGACACGAGGCAGATACGCAGTATTTT
CASSPGHEADTQYF
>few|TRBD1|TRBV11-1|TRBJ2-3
TGTGCCAGCAGCTGGGACAGGGGCTCAGATACGCAGTATTTT
CASSWDRGSDTQYF
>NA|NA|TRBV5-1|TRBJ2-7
TGCGCCAGCAGCCCCGGGTCTCACTCGGACGAGCAGTACTTC
CASSPGSHSDEQYF
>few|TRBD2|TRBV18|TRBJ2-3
TGTGCCAGCTCACCCTTACGCGGCGGGGGACTAAGCACAGATACGCAGTATTTT
CASSPLRGGGLSTDTQYF
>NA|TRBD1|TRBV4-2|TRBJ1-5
TGTGCCAGCAGCCAAGATGGGACAGGGTTGGATCAGCCCCAGCATTTT
CASSQDGTGLDQPQHF
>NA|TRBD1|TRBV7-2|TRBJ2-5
TGTGCCAGCAGCTCCTCGGACAGGGGACAGACCCAGTACTTC
CASSSSDRGQTQYF
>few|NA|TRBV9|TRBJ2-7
TGTGCCAGCAGCGTAGCCTTGGACTCCCCCTCCTACGAGCAGTACTTC
CASSVALDSPSYEQYF
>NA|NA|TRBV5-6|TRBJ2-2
TGTGCCAGCAGTTCTCGACAGGTCTGGAAGCTGTTTTTT
CASSSRQVWKLFF